This T cell receptor beta chain came from a study of shared clonotypes between healthy human individuals. As for the study in general: Used for every donor were three CD4 naive, three CD4 memory, two CD8 naive and one CD8 memory plate.

TCRdb keeps only in-frame clones here, not all; method: immunoSEQ multiplex PCR. The sample holds more than 2 million clones; almost 96% are singletons and the top ten take 0.13%. Study-level results: The researchers took only blood, and tissue repertoires probably look different.

Donors comprised healthy HIV-negative adults lacking recent acute infections or vaccinations. With respect to this clone: The antigen is unknown.

Specimen: naive CD4+ T cells sorted from blood. This sample's subset: CD45RA+ positively selected. This clonotype was sampled from a man younger than 35 in good health.

The CDR3 nucleotides read TGCGCCAGCAGCTTCGGGGTCATGGGCAATCAGCCCCAGCATTTT. It encodes CASSFGVMGNQPQHF. V usage is TRBV5-1 and J usage is TRBJ1-5; D is ambiguous. This CDR3 region has 15 residues. The germline V and J ends were trimmed by 2 bases and 2 bases, with 11 bases remaining between them. Germline V gives CDR1 SGHRS, CDR2 YFSETQ.